This T cell receptor (beta chain) is from a study of shared clonotypes between healthy human individuals. Overall study results and limits: Enrolling few donors narrowed the genetic and exposure-history diversity that was represented.

The germline V gene has CDR1 LNHDA and CDR2 SQIVND (reference sequence). Trimming shortened V by 8 bases and J by 5 bases, and 13 bases separated the two germline ends. This CDR3 region has 12 residues. Points on this clone: Its target is not known.

Assay: immunoSEQ multiplex PCR; the TCRdb copy retains only in-frame clones and omits some. In the table there are roughly 2.5 million clones, about 92% of which are singletons. The chain combines TRBV19 with TRBJ2-7; the D gene is possibly TRBD1 (5 bases). Sequenced sample: naive CD4+ T cells sorted from blood. This sample's subset: CD45RA+ positively selected. This TCR derives from a young man in good health. In DNA, the CDR3 is TGTGCCAGTTCTGTGACAGCAGACGAGCAGTACTTC. Its translation is CASSVTADEQYF.